Shown below are 30 T cell receptor beta chains from a single sample sequenced in a study of T cell responses to AZD1222 COVID-19 vaccine. Here immunoSEQ multiplex PCR was the method, and the copy in TCRdb shows in-frame clones only, minus some. Altogether about 85,000 clones are present, about 86% being singletons, with the ten largest covering approximately 8%. The material sequenced was peripheral blood, taken on day 0 of AZD1222 vaccination. Source of these receptors: an adult in good health.

The chain joins TRBV3-1 (or the pseudogene TRBV3-2) to TRBJ1-6, with D unresolved. Germline-derived CDR1 and CDR2 are LGHDT and YNNKEL (reference sequence). This CDR3 comprises 15 residues. The V gene lost 0 bases and the J gene lost 9 bases, with 12 bases spanning the gap. The CDR3 nucleotides are TGTGCCAGCAGCCAAGAAGGCTCATCGGGTTCACCCCTCCACTTT. The encoded protein is CASSQEGSSGSPLHF.

The rearrangement joins TRBV10-1 to TRBJ2-1; 8 bases line up with TRBD2. Germline V gene data show CDR1 as WNHNN and CDR2 as SYGVQD (reference sequence). This CDR3 comprises 19 residues. J lost 7 bases, V lost 4 bases, and 21 bases had no gene match. The CDR3 nucleotides read TGCGCCAGCAGTGGAAGGCCAGGAAAAGCGGGAGCGGGGTGGAATGAGCAGTTCTTC. This codes for CASSGRPGKAGAGWNEQFF.

V gene TRBV18 combines with J gene TRBJ2-2, with D possibly matching TRBD2 (6 bases). CDR3 length: 16 amino acids. The germline V gene encodes CDR1 KGHSH and CDR2 LQKENI. Trimming took off 5 bases at V and 1 base at J, with 14 bases between the two ends. DNA for the CDR3: TGTGCCAGCTCAAGACTAGTTGAGGGGAACACCGGGGAGCTGTTTTTT. Translated: CASSRLVEGNTGELFF.

This chain joins TRBV19 and TRBJ2-1; D unclear. The CDR3 extends over 15 amino acids. From germline, CDR1 is LNHDA and CDR2 SQIVND (reference sequence). Deletions cut 7 bases from V and 5 bases from J, with 18 bases between. The CDR3 DNA sequence: TGTGCCAGTAAGGGTGGCAGGCTAAGTCACAATGAGCAGTTCTTC. It codes for CASKGGRLSHNEQFF.

V gene TRBV29-1 combines with J gene TRBJ2-7; D possibly uses TRBD1 or TRBD2 (5 bases each). V lost 6 bases to trimming and J lost 5 bases, with 14 bases between them. The CDR3 sequence is 12 residues long. Germline CDR1 and CDR2: SQVTM and ANQGSEA. The CDR3 sequence is CSVIRGTDEQYF. The CDR3 region has the DNA TGCAGCGTCATAAGAGGGACGGACGAGCAGTACTTC.

V gene TRBV5-4 combines with J gene TRBJ1-2; 10 positions agree with TRBD1. Germline CDR1 reads SGHNT; CDR2 reads YYREEE (reference sequence). V shed 7 bases, J shed 5 bases, and the junction held 8 bases outside the gene matches. The CDR3 extends over 14 amino acids. CDR3 amino acids: CASSIPDRGYGYTF. The CDR3 DNA is TGTGCCAGCTCTATTCCGGACAGGGGGTATGGCTACACCTTC.

This chain uses TRBV19 with TRBJ1-6, with unresolved D. Germline CDR1 is LNHDA and CDR2 is SQIVND (reference sequence). Trimming stripped 10 bases from V and 0 bases from J, with 10 bases between. The CDR3 length is 14 residues. CDR3 sequence (DNA): TGTGCCACCGGGAGGAGCTCCTATAATTCACCCCTCCACTTT. Translated: CATGRSSYNSPLHF.

The V call is TRBV15, the J call TRBJ2-7; 13 nucleotides match TRBD2. Germline V gene data show CDR1 as LNHNV and CDR2 as YYDKDF (reference sequence). J was trimmed by 3 bases and V by 5 bases; bases with no gene match: 10. The CDR3 has 17 amino acids. The CDR3 spells CATSPRRTSGRGYEQYF. The CDR3 DNA reads as TGTGCCACCAGCCCCCGAAGAACTAGCGGGAGGGGCTACGAGCAGTACTTC. The full variable domain, completed using reference TRBV15 and TRBJ2-7, is DAMVIQNPRYQVTQFGKPVTLSCSQTLNHNVMYWYQQKSSQAPKLLFHYYDKDFNNEADTPDNFQSRRPNTSFCFLDIRSPGLGDTAMYLCATSPRRTSGRGYEQYFGPGTRLTVT.

This sequence joins TRBV30 and TRBJ2-7, with 10 bases aligning to TRBD1. Germline values: CDR1 GTSNPN, CDR2 SVGIG (reference sequence). This CDR3 spans 15 amino acids. The V gene end was trimmed by 2 bases and the J gene end by 2 bases; junction bases not matched to a gene: 6. CDR3 DNA: TGTGCCTGGAGTACAATCGGGACAGGGGCCTACGAGCAGTACTTC. Its protein product is CAWSTIGTGAYEQYF.

The rearrangement links TRBV9 to TRBJ2-5; either TRBD1 or TRBD2 may fit D (5 bases each). The V end was cut by 3 bases, the J end by 5 bases, with 14 bases between. Germline assignment: CDR1 SGDLS and CDR2 YYNGEE. The CDR3 spans 14 residues. Here the CDR3 reads CASSANLWGETQYF. As DNA, the CDR3 is TGTGCCAGCAGCGCGAACCTTTGGGGGGAGACCCAGTACTTC.

The chain employs TRBV3-1 (or the pseudogene TRBV3-2) and TRBJ2-6; no definite D call. V lost 3 bases and J 0 bases, leaving 9 bases between the germline ends. Germline CDR1 LGHDT, CDR2 YNNKEL (reference sequence). This CDR3 has 16 amino acids. CDR3 DNA sequence: TGTGCCAGCAGCCATGTGATCGACTCTGGGGCCAACGTCCTGACTTTC. Amino acids: CASSHVIDSGANVLTF.

V usage is TRBV4-1 and J usage is TRBJ2-2, with 7 nucleotides matching TRBD1. With 2 bases clipped from V and 6 bases from J, the junction kept 6 bases outside the gene matches. Germline CDR1 is MGHRA and CDR2 is YSYEKL. The CDR3 is 15 amino acids. The CDR3 DNA follows: TGCGCCAGCAGCCAACGAGGGCAGGGGGCCGGGGAGCTGTTTTTT. Encoded protein: CASSQRGQGAGELFF.

The J gene is TRBJ2-7, the V gene TRBV28, with TRBD2 matching over 13 bases. The CDR3 is made up of 15 amino acids. The germline gives CDR1 MDHEN, CDR2 SYDVKM. The junction had 6 bases not matched to a gene; V was cut back by 4 bases and J by 6 bases. The CDR3: CASSSRTSGSGEQYF. CDR3 DNA sequence: TGTGCCAGCAGTTCACGGACTAGCGGGAGTGGCGAGCAGTACTTC.

The chain couples TRBV28 to TRBJ2-3; TRBD2 agrees at 7 bases. This CDR3 has 16 amino acids. J lost 3 bases, V lost 6 bases, and 12 bases had no gene match. The V gene's germline CDR1 is MDHEN and CDR2 SYDVKM. The chain's CDR3 is CASRLTSDPTTDTQYF. The CDR3 DNA is TGTGCCAGCAGACTTACTAGCGACCCGACAACAGATACGCAGTATTTT.

The chain combines TRBV13 with TRBJ2-7; 12 bases line up with TRBD2. The junction had 9 bases not matched to a gene; V was cut back by 5 bases and J by 7 bases. Germline V CDR1 and CDR2: PRHDT, FYEKMQ (reference sequence). The CDR3 extends over 15 amino acids. CDR3 protein: CASSMTSGGLPEQYF. CDR3 nucleotide sequence: TGTGCCAGCAGCATGACTAGCGGGGGTTTGCCTGAGCAGTACTTC.

This clone was seen a single time. The V and J genes are TRBV5-6 and TRBJ1-5; D uncertain. Germline-derived CDR1 and CDR2 are SGHDT and YYEEEE. This CDR3 is 12 amino acids long. V shed 5 bases and J shed 2 bases, with 5 bases lying between them. CDR3 DNA: TGTGCCAGCAGTCAGGGCAATCAGCCCCAGCATTTT. This encodes CASSQGNQPQHF.

The rearrangement links TRBV15 to TRBJ1-5, with unresolved D. V was trimmed by 0 bases and J by 0 bases, leaving 9 bases between them. Germline loops: CDR1 LNHNV, CDR2 YYDKDF (reference sequence). The CDR3 extends over 16 amino acids. Here the CDR3 reads CATSRDTANSNQPQHF. The CDR3 region has the DNA TGTGCCACCAGCAGAGATACGGCGAATAGCAATCAGCCCCAGCATTTT.

This clone was seen a single time. V usage is TRBV18 and J usage is TRBJ1-5; the D is unclear. CDR1 and CDR2 from the germline V gene are KGHSH and LQKENI. V gave up 2 bases and J gave up 0 bases, with 2 bases separating them. The length of the CDR3 is 13 residues. The CDR3 sequence: CASSPNSNQPQHF. The CDR3 nucleotides read TGTGCCAGCTCACCAAATAGCAATCAGCCCCAGCATTTT.

This sequence joins TRBV27 and TRBJ1-5; 7 nucleotides line up with TRBD1. Trimming took 5 bases from V and 7 from J; bases not matched to a gene: 11. The germline CDR1 and CDR2 sequences are MNHEY and SMNVEV (reference sequence). The CDR3 is 15 amino acids. The CDR3 DNA follows: TGTGCCAGCAGTCCGATGACAGGGTTCAGACAGCCCCAGCATTTT. Translating gives CASSPMTGFRQPQHF.

The rearrangement joins TRBV3-1 (or the pseudogene TRBV3-2) to TRBJ2-5; D gene ambiguous. Germline lookup yields CDR1 LGHDT and CDR2 YNNKEL (reference sequence). CDR3 length: 14 residues. Trimming stripped 1 base from V and 5 bases from J, with 11 bases between. This CDR3 reads CASSQGASLETQYF. CDR3 sequence (DNA): TGTGCCAGCAGCCAAGGGGCCAGCCTCGAGACCCAGTACTTC.

The chain carries TRBV28 and TRBJ2-1, with 7 positions matching TRBD2. After removal of 3 bases from V and 7 bases from J, the junction contained 6 bases not matched to a gene. Germline lookup yields CDR1 MDHEN and CDR2 SYDVKM. This CDR3 has 14 residues. CDR3 protein: CASSFPGLVNEQFF. CDR3 bases: TGTGCCAGCAGTTTCCCTGGACTAGTTAATGAGCAGTTCTTC. Full variable domain (missing parts from reference TRBV28 and TRBJ2-1): DVKVTQSSRYLVKRTGEKVFLECVQDMDHENMFWYRQDPGLGLRLIYFSYDVKMKEKGDIPEGYSVSREKKERFSLILESASTNQTSMYLCASSFPGLVNEQFFGPGTRLTVL.

This clone was seen only once. The rearrangement joins TRBV28 to TRBJ1-5, with 7 nucleotides matching TRBD1. This CDR3 region has 15 residues. V shed 6 bases, J shed 6 bases, and the junction held 11 bases outside the gene matches. Germline lookup yields CDR1 MDHEN and CDR2 SYDVKM. CDR3 nucleotide sequence: TGTGCCAGCAGCGCCATCCCCACAGGGGTTCAGCCCCAGCATTTT. It specifies CASSAIPTGVQPQHF.

This chain links TRBV30 with TRBJ1-1; no reliable D call. CDR3 size: 13 residues. CDR1 and CDR2 from the germline V gene are GTSNPN and SVGIG (reference sequence). V lost 4 bases and J lost 2, with 11 bases in between. The CDR3, as DNA: TGTGCCTGGAACCTCATCAGAAACACTGAAGCTTTCTTT. Translation gives CAWNLIRNTEAFF.

The V gene is TRBV3-1 (or the pseudogene TRBV3-2), the J gene TRBJ2-7, with 9 bases aligning to TRBD1. Germline trimming cut 3 bases from V and 1 base from J; bases unmatched to any gene: 7. The CDR3 contains 16 residues. From germline, CDR1 is LGHDT and CDR2 YNNKEL (reference sequence). The CDR3 coding sequence is TGTGCCAGCAGCCAGATGGCCGGGACAGGGTCCTACGAGCAGTACTTC. It encodes CASSQMAGTGSYEQYF.

V and J are TRBV9 and TRBJ2-3, with no clear D. With 4 bases removed from V and 3 bases from J, the gap between germline ends came to 9 bases. The CDR3 length is 13 residues. Germline V lookup: CDR1 SGDLS, CDR2 YYNGEE. The CDR3 sequence is CASSLLRTDTQYF. The CDR3, as DNA: TGTGCCAGCAGCCTTCTAAGAACAGATACGCAGTATTTT. The full variable domain, rest sourced from reference TRBV9 and TRBJ2-3, is DSGVTQTPKHLITATGQRVTLRCSPRSGDLSVYWYQQSLDQGLQFLIQYYNGEERAKGNILERFSAQQFPDLHSELNLSSLELGDSALYFCASSLLRTDTQYFGPGTRLTVL.

This rearrangement joins TRBV30 to TRBJ2-6, with 8 bases matching TRBD1. J lost 0 bases, V lost 1 base, and 11 bases had no gene match. CDR3 length: 19 amino acids. Germline V gene data show CDR1 as GTSNPN and CDR2 as SVGIG (reference sequence). CDR3 sequence: CAWSGTGQGISSGANVLTF. CDR3 nucleotide sequence: TGTGCCTGGAGTGGGACCGGACAGGGCATTAGCTCTGGGGCCAACGTCCTGACTTTC.

The J gene is TRBJ2-1, the V gene TRBV5-5, with D hard to call. Trimming pared 3 bases from V and 4 bases from J, leaving 20 bases between. The CDR3 has 17 amino acids. The germline V gene encodes CDR1 SGHKS and CDR2 YYEKEE (reference sequence). In DNA, the CDR3 is TGTGCCAGCAGCTCTGATGAAGGGCTCGTTTCTTACAATGAGCAGTTCTTC. Translating it yields CASSSDEGLVSYNEQFF.

The genes are TRBV28 and TRBJ1-5; D is ambiguous. The CDR3 runs to 14 residues. Between the trimmed V and J ends, which lost 10 bases and 0 bases, there was a span of 13 bases. Germline CDR1 and CDR2: MDHEN and SYDVKM. For the CDR3, the DNA is TGTGCCACTCGGGGAGGCTCTAGCAATCAGCCCCAGCATTTT. Residues: CATRGGSSNQPQHF.

The chain combines TRBV7-3 with TRBJ2-1; no definite D call. Trimming cost V 0 bases and J 4 bases, with 10 bases left between them. Germline CDR1 is SGHTA and CDR2 is FQGTGA. CDR3 length: 15 residues. In nucleotides, the CDR3 is TGTGCCAGCAGCTTAACAGGAGTATCATACAATGAGCAGTTCTTC. This translates into CASSLTGVSYNEQFF.

V gene TRBV7-3 combines with J gene TRBJ2-1; D might be TRBD1 (6 bases). This CDR3 has 15 amino acids. V lost 2 bases, J lost 0 bases, and 8 bases lay in between. Germline assignment: CDR1 SGHTA and CDR2 FQGTGA. In DNA, the CDR3 is TGTGCCAGCAGCTTACAGGGGTCCTCCTACAATGAGCAGTTCTTC. It translates to CASSLQGSSYNEQFF. Complete variable domain (other parts from reference TRBV7-3 and TRBJ2-1): GAGVSQTPSNKVTEKGKYVELRCDPISGHTALYWYRQSLGQGPEFLIYFQGTGAADDSGLPNDRFFAVRPEGSVSTLKIQRTERGDSAVYLCASSLQGSSYNEQFFGPGTRLTVL.